The present T cell receptor (beta chain) was sequenced within a study of blood T cell repertoires in COVID-19. TCRdb's table, derived via immunoSEQ multiplex PCR, lists solely in-frame clones and lacks some. The sample has under 250,000 clones, about 79% seen once; the top ten hold approximately 3.6%. Resolution of symptoms, clearance, or two negative PCRs was present in recovered Cohort 3 donors. This clone was counted a single time. V gave up 1 base and J gave up 4 bases; unmatched junction bases: 7. The CDR3 runs 16 residues. CDR1 and CDR2 from the germline V gene are SEHNR and FQNEAQ (reference sequence).

The genes are TRBV7-9 and TRBJ2-4; 7 bases match TRBD2. Sequenced sample: PBMCs or T cells enriched from blood (not recorded which). The sequence derives from a woman aged 55-69 years who had recovered from COVID-19. CDR3: CASSLGMGLPKNIQYF. The DNA of the CDR3 is TGTGCCAGCAGCTTAGGCATGGGACTACCTAAAAACATTCAGTACTTC.